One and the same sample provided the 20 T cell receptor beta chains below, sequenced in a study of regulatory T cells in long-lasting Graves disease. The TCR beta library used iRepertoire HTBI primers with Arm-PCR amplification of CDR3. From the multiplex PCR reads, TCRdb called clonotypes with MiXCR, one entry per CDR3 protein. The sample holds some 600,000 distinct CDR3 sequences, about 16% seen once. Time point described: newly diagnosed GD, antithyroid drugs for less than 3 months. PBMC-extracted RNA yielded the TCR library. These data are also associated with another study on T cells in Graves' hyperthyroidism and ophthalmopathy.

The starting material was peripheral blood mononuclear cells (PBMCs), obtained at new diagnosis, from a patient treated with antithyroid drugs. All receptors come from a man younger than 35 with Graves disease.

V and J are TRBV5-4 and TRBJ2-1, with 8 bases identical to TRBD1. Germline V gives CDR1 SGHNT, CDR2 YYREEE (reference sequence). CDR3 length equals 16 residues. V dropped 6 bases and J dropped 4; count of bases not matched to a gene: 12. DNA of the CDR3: TGTGCCAGCATCCCTGGACCGACAGGGGAGTACAATGAGCAGTTCTTC. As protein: CASIPGPTGEYNEQFF. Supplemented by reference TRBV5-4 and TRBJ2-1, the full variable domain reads ETGVTQSPTHLIKTRGQQVTLRCSSQSGHNTVSWYQQALGQGPQFIFQYYREEENGRGNFPPRFSGLQFPNYSSELNVNALELDDSALYLCASIPGPTGEYNEQFFGPGTRLTVL.

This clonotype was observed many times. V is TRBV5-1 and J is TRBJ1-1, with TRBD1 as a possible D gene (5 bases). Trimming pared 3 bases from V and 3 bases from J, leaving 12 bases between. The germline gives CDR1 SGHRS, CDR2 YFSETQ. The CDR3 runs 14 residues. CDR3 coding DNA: TGCGCCAGCAGCTGGGGCGTGGAGGACACTGAAGCTTTCTTT. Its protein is CASSWGVEDTEAFF.

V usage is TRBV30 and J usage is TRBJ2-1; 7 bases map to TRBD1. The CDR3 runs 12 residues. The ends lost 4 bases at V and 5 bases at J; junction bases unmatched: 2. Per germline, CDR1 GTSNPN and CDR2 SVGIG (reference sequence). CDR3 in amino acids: CAWNTGDNEQFF. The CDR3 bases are TGTGCCTGGAACACAGGGGACAATGAGCAGTTCTTC.

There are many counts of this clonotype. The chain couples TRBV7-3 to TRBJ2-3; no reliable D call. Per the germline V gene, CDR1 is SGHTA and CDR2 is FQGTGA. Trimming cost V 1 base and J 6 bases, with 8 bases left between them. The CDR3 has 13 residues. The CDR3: CASSLIFADTQYF. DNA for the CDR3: TGTGCCAGCAGCTTAATCTTCGCTGATACGCAGTATTTT.

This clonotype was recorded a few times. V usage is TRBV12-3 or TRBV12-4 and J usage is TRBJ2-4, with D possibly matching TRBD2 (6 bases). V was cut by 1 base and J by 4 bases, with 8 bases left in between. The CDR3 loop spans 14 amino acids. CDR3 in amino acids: CASSLGSGKNIQYF. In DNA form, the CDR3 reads TGTGCCAGCAGTTTAGGTAGCGGAAAAAACATTCAGTACTTC.

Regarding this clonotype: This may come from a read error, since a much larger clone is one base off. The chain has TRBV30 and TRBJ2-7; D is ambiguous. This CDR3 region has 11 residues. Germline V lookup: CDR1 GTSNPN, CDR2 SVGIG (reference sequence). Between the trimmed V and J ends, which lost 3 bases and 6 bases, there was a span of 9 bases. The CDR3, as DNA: TGTGCCTGGAGGAGGAACCTCGAGCAGTACTTC. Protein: CAWRRNLEQYF.

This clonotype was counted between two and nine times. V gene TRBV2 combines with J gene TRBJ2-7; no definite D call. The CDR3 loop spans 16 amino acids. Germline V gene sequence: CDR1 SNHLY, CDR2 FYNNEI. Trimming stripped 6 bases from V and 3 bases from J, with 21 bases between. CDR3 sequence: CASRVIRTPGLYEQYF. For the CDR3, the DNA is TGTGCCAGCAGGGTTATACGGACCCCGGGTCTCTACGAGCAGTACTTC.

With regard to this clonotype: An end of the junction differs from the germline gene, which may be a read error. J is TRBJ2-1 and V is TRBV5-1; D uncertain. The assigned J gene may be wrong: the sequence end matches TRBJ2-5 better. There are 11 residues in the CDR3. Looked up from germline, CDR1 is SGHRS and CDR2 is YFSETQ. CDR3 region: CVSSLDETQYF. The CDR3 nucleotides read TGCGTCAGCAGCTTGGACGAGACCCAGTACTTC.

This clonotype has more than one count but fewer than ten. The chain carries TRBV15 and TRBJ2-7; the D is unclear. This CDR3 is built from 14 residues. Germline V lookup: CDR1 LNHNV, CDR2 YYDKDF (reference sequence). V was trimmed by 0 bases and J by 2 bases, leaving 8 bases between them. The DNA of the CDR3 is TGTGCCACCAGCAGAGATTTGGATCCCTACGAGCAGTACTTC. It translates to CATSRDLDPYEQYF.

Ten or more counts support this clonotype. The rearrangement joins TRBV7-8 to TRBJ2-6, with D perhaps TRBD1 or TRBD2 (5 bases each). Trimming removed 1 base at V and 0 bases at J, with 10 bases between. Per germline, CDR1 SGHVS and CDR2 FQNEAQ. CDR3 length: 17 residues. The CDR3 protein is CASSLERGSSGANVLTF. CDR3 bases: TGTGCCAGCAGCTTAGAGAGGGGTTCCTCTGGGGCCAACGTCCTGACTTTC.

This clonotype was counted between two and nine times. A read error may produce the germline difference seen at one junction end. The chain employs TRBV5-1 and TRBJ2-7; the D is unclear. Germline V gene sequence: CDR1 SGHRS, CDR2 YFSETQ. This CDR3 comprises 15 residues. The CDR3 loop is CVSSLDGQASYEQYF. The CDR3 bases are TGCGTCAGCAGCTTGGATGGGCAGGCCTCCTACGAGCAGTACTTC.

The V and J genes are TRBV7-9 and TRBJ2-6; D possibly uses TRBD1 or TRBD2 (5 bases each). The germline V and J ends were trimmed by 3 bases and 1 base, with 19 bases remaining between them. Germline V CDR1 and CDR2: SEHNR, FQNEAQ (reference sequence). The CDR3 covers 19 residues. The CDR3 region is CASSFSPGRMISGANVLTF. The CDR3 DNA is TGTGCCAGCAGCTTTTCTCCGGGACGGATGATTTCTGGGGCCAACGTCCTGACTTTC.

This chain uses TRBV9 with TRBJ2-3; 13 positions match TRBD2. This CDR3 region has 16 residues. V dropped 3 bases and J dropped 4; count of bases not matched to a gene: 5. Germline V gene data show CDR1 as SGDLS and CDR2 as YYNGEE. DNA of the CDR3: TGTGCCAGCAGCGGACTAGCGGGAGGCCAGGCAGATACGCAGTATTTT. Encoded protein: CASSGLAGGQADTQYF.

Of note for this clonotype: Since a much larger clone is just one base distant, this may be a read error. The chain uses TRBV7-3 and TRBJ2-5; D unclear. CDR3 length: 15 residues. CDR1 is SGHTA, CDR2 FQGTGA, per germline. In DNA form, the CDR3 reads TGTGGCAGCAGCTTAATAGGGTCCCCCCAAGAGACCCAGTACTTC. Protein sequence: CGSSLIGSPQETQYF. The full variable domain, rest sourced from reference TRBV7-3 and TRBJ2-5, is GAGVSQTPSNKVTEKGKYVELRCDPISGHTALYWYRQSLGQGPEFLIYFQGTGAADDSGLPNDRFFAVRPEGSVSTLKIQRTERGDSAVYLCGSSLIGSPQETQYFGPGTRLLVL.

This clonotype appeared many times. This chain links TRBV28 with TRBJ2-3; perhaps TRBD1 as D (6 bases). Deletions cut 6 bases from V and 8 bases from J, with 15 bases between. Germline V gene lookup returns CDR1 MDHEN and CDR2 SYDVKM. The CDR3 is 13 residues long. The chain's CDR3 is CASRFQQGSTQYF. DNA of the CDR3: TGTGCCAGCAGATTCCAACAGGGCTCTACGCAGTATTTT.

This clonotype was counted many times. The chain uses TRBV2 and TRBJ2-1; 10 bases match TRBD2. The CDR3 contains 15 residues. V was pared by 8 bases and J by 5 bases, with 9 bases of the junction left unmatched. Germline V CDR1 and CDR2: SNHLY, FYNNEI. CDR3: CASLQTSGPDNEQFF. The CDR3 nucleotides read TGTGCCAGCCTTCAGACTAGCGGGCCAGACAATGAGCAGTTCTTC.

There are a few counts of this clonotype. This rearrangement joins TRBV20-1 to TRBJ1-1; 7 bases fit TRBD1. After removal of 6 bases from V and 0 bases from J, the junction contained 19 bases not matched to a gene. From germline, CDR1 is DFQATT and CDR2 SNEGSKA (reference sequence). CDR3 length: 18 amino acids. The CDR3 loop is CSARTPLGGTEMNTEAFF. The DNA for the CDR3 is TGCAGTGCGAGGACTCCACTTGGGGGGACAGAAATGAACACTGAAGCTTTCTTT.

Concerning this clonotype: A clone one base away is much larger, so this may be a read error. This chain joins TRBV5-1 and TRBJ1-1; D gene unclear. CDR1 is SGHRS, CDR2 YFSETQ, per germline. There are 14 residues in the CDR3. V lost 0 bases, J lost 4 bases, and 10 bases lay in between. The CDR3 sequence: CASSLGPTGTEAFF. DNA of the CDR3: TGCGCCAGCAGCTTGGGTCCTACGGGCACTGAAGCTTTCTTT.

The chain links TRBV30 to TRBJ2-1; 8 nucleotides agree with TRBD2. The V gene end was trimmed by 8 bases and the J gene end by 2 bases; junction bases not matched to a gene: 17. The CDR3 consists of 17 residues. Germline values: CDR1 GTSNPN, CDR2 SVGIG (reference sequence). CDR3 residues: CARGGSGSPFPYNEQFF. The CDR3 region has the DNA TGTGCCCGCGGAGGGAGCGGGAGCCCCTTCCCCTACAATGAGCAGTTCTTC.

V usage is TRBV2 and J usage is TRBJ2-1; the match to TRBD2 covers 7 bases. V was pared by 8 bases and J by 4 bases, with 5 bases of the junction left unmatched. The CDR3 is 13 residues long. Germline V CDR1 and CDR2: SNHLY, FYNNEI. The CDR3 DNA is TGTGCCAGCCCTAGGCGGGGGTACAATGAGCAGTTCTTC. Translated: CASPRRGYNEQFF.